These T cell receptor beta chains were read from a single sample in a study of Ad26.COV2.S vaccination and SARS-CoV-2 variants. Only in-frame clones appear in the TCRdb table, and some are missing; sequencing was by immunoSEQ multiplex PCR. The table lists fewer than 400,000 clones, roughly 90% of them singletons, with 5% to 6.5% in the top ten. The specimen comprised peripheral blood, sampled in a trial of Ad26.COV2.S vaccine versus placebo. The origin of the receptors is a person between 18 and 65 years old who received the Ad26.COV2.S COVID-19 vaccine or a placebo. CDR3s leave out the opening cysteine and the closing phenylalanine or tryptophan.

J: TRBJ2-1
V: TRBV6-6
CDR3: ASTLGPSGINEQF

J: TRBJ1-5
V: TRBV12-3/TRBV12-4
CDR3: ASSSQGEPQH

J: TRBJ2-2
V: TRBV19
CDR3: ASTGFGTSGRVHTGELF

J: TRBJ1-2
V: TRBV7-9
CDR3: ASSLDNYGYT

J: TRBJ1-1
V: TRBV9
CDR3: ASSVEGSGNTEAF

J: TRBJ1-3
V: TRBV6-5
CDR3: ASINGYSGNTIY

J: TRBJ1-2
V: TRBV7-2
CDR3: ASSLEAWDYGYT

J: TRBJ2-5
V: TRBV7-9
CDR3: ASSLGASAKETQY

J: TRBJ2-1
V: TRBV15
CDR3: ATSSTLASAGHEQF

J: TRBJ1-1
V: TRBV6-5
CDR3: ASRDRGRTTEAF

J: TRBJ2-2
V: TRBV7-2
CDR3: ASSLALGTAGELF

J: TRBJ1-2
V: TRBV13
CDR3: ASSRGATGDYGYT

J: TRBJ1-2
V: TRBV19
CDR3: ASSIQGQGANYGYT

J: TRBJ2-1
V: TRBV5-1
CDR3: ASSLGGRGLGYNEQF